The sequence of this TCR beta chain was determined in a study of T cell changes during pregnancy in multiple sclerosis. Repertoires were generated with immunoSEQ multiplex PCR, while TCRdb's copy carries only in-frame clones and drops some. The data contain about 69,000 clones, 85% to 95% of them seen just once; the ten biggest clones take up 1.5% to 2.5%. This CDR3 is built from 14 residues. The ends were cut back, 0 bases at V and 4 bases at J, with 7 bases in the middle. Germline V lookup: CDR1 SNHLY, CDR2 FYNNEI. This specimen was peripheral blood, taken in the third trimester of pregnancy. V usage is TRBV2 and J usage is TRBJ1-5; D is ambiguous. This TCR was sampled from a female donor in good health, enrolled as a control in a pregnancy study. CDR3 sequence (DNA): TGTGCCAGCAGTGAAGCGCAGAAGAATCAGCCCCAGCATTTT. Encoded protein: CASSEAQKNQPQHF.